This is a list of T cell receptor beta chains from one sample in a study of T-cell memory formation after mild COVID-19. TCRdb reprocessed the 5' RACE reads with MiXCR, giving one entry per CDR3 protein. The sample carries around 320,000 distinct CDR3 sequences, around 28% recorded once. Specimen: PBMCs or a T cell subset sorted from them (not recorded which). The receptors were gathered from an adult woman who had mild COVID-19 (a few samples of this study predate the infection). Cell type and time point are not known. CDR3s include the opening cysteine and the closing phenylalanine or tryptophan.

V gene,CDR3 length,CDR3 protein
TRBV5-1,15,CASSSGTGGLTEQFF
TRBV12-3/TRBV12-4,15,CASRASGSELDEQFF
TRBV25-1,14,CASSEFTVGDTQYF
TRBV7-2,15,CASSLEAVRNTEAFF
TRBV5-1,12,CASSPQPPEQFF
TRBV5-1,13,CASSPDRGGEAFF
TRBV7-7,16,CASSKRGGPYQETQYF
TRBV7-9,16,CASSLDFLNGEETQYF
TRBV12-3/TRBV12-4,15,CASSSRTGGKETQYF
TRBV18,11,CASSSGQTGTF
TRBV20-1,14,CSAPRTSGPNEQFF
TRBV5-1,14,CASTSGTLTDTQYF
TRBV18,13,CASSPVGSNIQYF
TRBV7-8,15,CASSPHWDYEKTQYF
TRBV5-1,14,CASSRQGSQDTQYF
TRBV7-2,16,CASSPRTDAPWDEQFF
TRBV15,16,CATSRERGRGNYEQYF
TRBV20-1,14,CSAPPSGSSYEQYF
TRBV12-3/TRBV12-4,13,CASSLGRAYGYTF
TRBV19,12,CASRGDGTTWFF
TRBV7-2,12,CASSLMAETQYF